This entry describes one T cell receptor beta chain. This specimen comes from a study of cytomegalovirus exposure and HLA in healthy donors. This CDR3 is built from 18 residues. With V trimmed by 4 bases and J by 5 bases, 14 bases remained unmatched. The V gene's germline CDR1 is LNHNV and CDR2 YYDKDF (reference sequence). It was with 60 Vbeta and 13 Jbeta primers that the PCR ran. The repertoire was sequenced with immunoSEQ multiplex PCR; TCRdb's copy has only in-frame clones and lacks some. The table counts around 52,000 clones; approximately 11% lies in the top ten. This sequence joins TRBV15 and TRBJ1-5; TRBD1 aligns across 10 bases. The material sequenced was PBMCs. The TCR originated in a woman aged 50 to 60 in good health and CMV-seropositive. CDR3 bases: TGTGCCACCAGCAACCACGGACAGGGGGAATACGGACATCAGCCCCAGCATTTT. Translated: CATSNHGQGEYGHQPQHF.